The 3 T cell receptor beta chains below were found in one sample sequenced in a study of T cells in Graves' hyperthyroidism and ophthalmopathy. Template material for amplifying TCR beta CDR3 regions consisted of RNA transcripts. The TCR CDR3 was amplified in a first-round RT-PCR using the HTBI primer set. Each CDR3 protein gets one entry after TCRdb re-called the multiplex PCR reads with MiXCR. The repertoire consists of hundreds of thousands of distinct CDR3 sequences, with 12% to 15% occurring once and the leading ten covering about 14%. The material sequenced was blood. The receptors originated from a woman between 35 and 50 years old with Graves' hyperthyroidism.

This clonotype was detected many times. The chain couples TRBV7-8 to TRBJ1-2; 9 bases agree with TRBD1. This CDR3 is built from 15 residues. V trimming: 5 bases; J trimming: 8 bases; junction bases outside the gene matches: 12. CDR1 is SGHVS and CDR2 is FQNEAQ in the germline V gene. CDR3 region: CASSPLRTGVWGYTF. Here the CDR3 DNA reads TGTGCCAGCAGCCCCCTTAGGACAGGGGTTTGGGGCTACACCTTC.

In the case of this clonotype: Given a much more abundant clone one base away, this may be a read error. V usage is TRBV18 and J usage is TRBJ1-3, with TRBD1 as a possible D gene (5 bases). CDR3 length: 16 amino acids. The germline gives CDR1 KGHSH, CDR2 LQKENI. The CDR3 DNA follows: TGTGCCGGCTCACCAGGACACTTCAGCTCTGGAAACACCATATATTTT. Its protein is CAGSPGHFSSGNTIYF.

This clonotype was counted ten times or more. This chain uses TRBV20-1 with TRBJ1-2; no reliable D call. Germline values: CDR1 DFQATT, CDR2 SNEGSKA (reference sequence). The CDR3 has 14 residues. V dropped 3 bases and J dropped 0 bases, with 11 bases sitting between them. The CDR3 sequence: CSASWAVANYGYTF. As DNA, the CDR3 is TGCAGTGCTAGTTGGGCAGTAGCTAACTATGGCTACACCTTC.